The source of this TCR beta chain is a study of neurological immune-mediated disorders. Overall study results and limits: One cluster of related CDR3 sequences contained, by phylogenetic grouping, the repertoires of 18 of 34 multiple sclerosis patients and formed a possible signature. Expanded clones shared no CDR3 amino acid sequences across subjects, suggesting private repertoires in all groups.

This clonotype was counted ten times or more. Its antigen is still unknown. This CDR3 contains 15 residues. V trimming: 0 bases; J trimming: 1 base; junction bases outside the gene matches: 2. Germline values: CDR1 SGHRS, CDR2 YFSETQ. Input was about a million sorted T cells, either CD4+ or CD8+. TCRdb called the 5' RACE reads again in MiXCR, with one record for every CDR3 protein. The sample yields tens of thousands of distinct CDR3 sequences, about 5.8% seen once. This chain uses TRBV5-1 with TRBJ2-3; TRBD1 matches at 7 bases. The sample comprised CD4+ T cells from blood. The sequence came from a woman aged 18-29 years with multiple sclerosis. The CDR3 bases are TGCGCCAGCAGCTTGGGACAGGGCGGCACAGATACGCAGTATTTT. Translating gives CASSLGQGGTDTQYF.